This T cell receptor beta chain was documented in a study of CD8 T cells in Susac syndrome. Study findings and constraints: It was acknowledged in the study that the number of individuals who were included in its TCR sequencing and HLA analysis was relatively small.

This CDR3 has 14 amino acids. Trimming took 3 bases from V and 3 from J; bases not matched to a gene: 2. Germline loops: CDR1 MNHEY, CDR2 SMNVEV (reference sequence). Negative isolation yielded CD4+ and CD8+ T cells, and FACS enriched TEMRA cells. On this clonotype itself: The antigen is not known.

Reverse transcription of about 0.5 to 1 ug RNA used random hexamers. Amplification of TCR beta CDR3 across 54 Vbeta and 13 Jbeta was performed with immunoSEQ multiplex PCR. TCRdb itself ran the immunoSEQ multiplex PCR reads through MiXCR, one entry per CDR3 protein. The table includes more than 65,000 distinct CDR3 sequences, around 93% detected once. This clonotype was obtained from a human donor in good health. The sample comprised CD8+ T cells from PBMCs. The chain is built from TRBV27 and TRBJ2-1; the match to TRBD2 covers 7 bases. The CDR3, as DNA: TGTGCCAGCAGTTTGACTAGCAGCTACAATGAGCAGTTCTTC. It yields the protein CASSLTSSYNEQFF.